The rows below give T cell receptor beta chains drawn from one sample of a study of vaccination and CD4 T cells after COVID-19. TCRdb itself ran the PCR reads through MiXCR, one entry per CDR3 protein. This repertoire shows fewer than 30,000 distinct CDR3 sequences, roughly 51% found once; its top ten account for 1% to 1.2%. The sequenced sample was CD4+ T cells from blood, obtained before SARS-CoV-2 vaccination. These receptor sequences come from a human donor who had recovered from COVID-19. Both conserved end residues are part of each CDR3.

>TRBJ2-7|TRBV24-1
CATSDSGPHNEQYF
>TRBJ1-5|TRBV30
CAWSANSNQPQHF
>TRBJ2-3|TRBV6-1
CASIITGWGTSSTDTQYF
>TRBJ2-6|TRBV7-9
CASSPSRSGANVLTF
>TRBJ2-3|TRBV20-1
CSARDFTESTDTQYF
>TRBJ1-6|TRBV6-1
CASSPGGYNNSPLHF
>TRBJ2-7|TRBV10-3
CAISPGGREWYEQYF
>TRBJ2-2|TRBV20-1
CSARGRDANTGELFF
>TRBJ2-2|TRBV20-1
CSARARDNTGELFF
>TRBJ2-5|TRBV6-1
CASSEAAPETQYF
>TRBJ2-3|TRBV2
CASTQYPGLNTDTQYF
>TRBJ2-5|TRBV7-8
CASSPGTSGTETQYF
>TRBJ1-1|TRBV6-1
CASSVGQVNTEAFF
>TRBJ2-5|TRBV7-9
CASSPSSGSGTQYF
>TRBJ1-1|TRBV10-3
CAISDGVRRTEAFF
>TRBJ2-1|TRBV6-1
CASSEEAYGGYNEQFF
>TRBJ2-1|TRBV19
CASSIGLWGASYNEQFF
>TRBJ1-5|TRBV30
CAWSAPRQGDQPQHF
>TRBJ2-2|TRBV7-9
CASRGAWETDTGELFF
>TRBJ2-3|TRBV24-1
CATSDLRYTSGSATDTQYF
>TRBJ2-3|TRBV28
CASSTLGLAGDTQYF
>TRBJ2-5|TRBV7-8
CASRIEFRGRRQETQYF
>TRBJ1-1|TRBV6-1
CASIPGTKRGTEAFF
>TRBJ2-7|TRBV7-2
CASSSQGGSGTYEQYF
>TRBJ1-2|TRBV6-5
CASSYTGRNGYTF
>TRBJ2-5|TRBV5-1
CASSLGSAGGPGAETQYF
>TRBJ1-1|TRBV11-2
CASSQQPGTGETAFF
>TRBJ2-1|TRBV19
CASSIARRGYNEQFF
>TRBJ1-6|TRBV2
CASGKETLGSPLHF
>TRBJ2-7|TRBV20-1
CSAGGQGWFGEQYF
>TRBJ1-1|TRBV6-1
CASSRGVGGDRKTNTEAFF
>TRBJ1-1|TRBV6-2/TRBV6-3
CASSRLGRAEAFF
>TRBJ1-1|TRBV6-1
CARRRRLGEAFF
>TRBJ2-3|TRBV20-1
CSASQASATDTQYF
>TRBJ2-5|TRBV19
CASSPRGQGETQYF
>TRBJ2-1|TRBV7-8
CASSLIGVSYNEQFF
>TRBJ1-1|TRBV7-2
CASSSGQNTEAFF
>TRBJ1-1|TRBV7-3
CASSLEGNTEAFF
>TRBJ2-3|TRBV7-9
CASSLIGGRGTDTQYF
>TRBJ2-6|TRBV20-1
CSARGFSGANVLTF
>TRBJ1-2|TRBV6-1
CASTGSQGYYGYTF
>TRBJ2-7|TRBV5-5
CASSRVGGEQYF
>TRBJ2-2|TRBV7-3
CASSPSGGSGIAGELFF
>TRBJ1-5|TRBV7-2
CASSRDREQPQHF
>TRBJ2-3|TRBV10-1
CASSDRAGGQYTQYF
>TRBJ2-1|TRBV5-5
CASSLDSTSFNEQFF
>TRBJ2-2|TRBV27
CASKDRPNTGELFF
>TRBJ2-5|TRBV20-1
CSASRDGQETQYF
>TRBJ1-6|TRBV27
CASSPDPRMGSPLHF
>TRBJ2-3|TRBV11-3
CASSLGRREIDTDTQYF
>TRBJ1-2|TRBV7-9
CASSLGREEWGGYGYTF
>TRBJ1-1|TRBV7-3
CASSLTRDSEAFF
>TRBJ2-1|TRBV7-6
CASSQGQALNNEQFF
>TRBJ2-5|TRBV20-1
CSARETRSVETQYF
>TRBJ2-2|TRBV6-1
CASMREAGADTGELFF